The clone carrying this T cell receptor beta chain was seen more than once but under ten times. This sample stems from a study of CD8+ T cells in alopecia areata. Treatment given: oral pan-JAK inhibitor, 5-10 mg twice daily. Following extraction, RNA underwent reverse transcription to cDNA, which served as the sequencing template. The repertoire was sequenced with immunoSEQ multiplex PCR; TCRdb's copy has only in-frame clones and lacks some. The sample holds 90,000 or so clones, about 44% seen once. The sequence was obtained from a human donor with alopecia areata. The sample in question was CD8+ T cells sorted from blood, obtained at week 24, from a patient treated with tofacitinib.

CDR3 DNA: TGTGCCACCTCCGCGGGGTACAATGAGCAGTTCTTC. Translated: CATSAGYNEQFF. This chain links TRBV6-4 with TRBJ2-1; weak D call: TRBD2 (6 bases). This CDR3 has 12 residues. CDR1 and CDR2 from the germline V gene are MRHNA and SNTAGT. The V gene lost 10 bases and the J gene lost 4 bases, with 11 bases spanning the gap.